These 24 T cell receptor beta chains came from one sample sequenced in a study of T-cell memory formation after mild COVID-19. TCRdb reprocessed the 5' RACE reads via MiXCR and lists one record per CDR3 protein. The sample records hundreds of thousands of distinct CDR3 sequences, about 16% being singletons. The sample was PBMCs or a T cell subset sorted from them (not recorded which). The receptors were gathered from a man aged 18 to 30 who had mild COVID-19 (a few samples of this study predate the infection). Cell type and time point are not known.

The V and J genes are TRBV4-1 and TRBJ2-3; D may correspond to TRBD1 or TRBD2 (6 bases each). This CDR3 comprises 14 residues. Looked up from germline, CDR1 is MGHRA and CDR2 is YSYEKL. V lost 3 bases and J lost 4, with 11 bases in between. The CDR3 loop is CASSQWGAADTQYF. The CDR3 DNA sequence: TGCGCCAGCAGCCAGTGGGGGGCTGCAGATACGCAGTATTTT.

This clonotype was counted only a few times. This rearrangement joins TRBV5-6 to TRBJ1-1; D is ambiguous. This CDR3 comprises 11 residues. The germline V gene encodes CDR1 SGHDT and CDR2 YYEEEE. V lost 5 bases to trimming and J lost 7 bases, with 9 bases between them. The CDR3 DNA reads TGTGCCAGCAGTAGGGTGGATGAAGCTTTCTTT. It yields the protein CASSRVDEAFF.

V gene TRBV6-6 combines with J gene TRBJ1-5; possibly TRBD1 for D (6 bases). Germline loops: CDR1 MNHNY, CDR2 SVGAGI (reference sequence). Trimming removed 3 bases at V and 2 bases at J, with 8 bases between. This CDR3 has 14 residues. The CDR3 DNA follows: TGTGCCAGCAGTTATAGGGGGGGCAATCAGCCCCAGCATTTT. It specifies CASSYRGGNQPQHF.

This chain uses TRBV27 with TRBJ2-3, with D unresolved. Germline V gene data show CDR1 as MNHEY and CDR2 as SMNVEV (reference sequence). V was shortened by 4 bases and J by 7 bases, with 12 bases between the two germline ends. The CDR3 spans 13 residues. CDR3 amino acids: CASSSPGSYTQYF. CDR3 DNA: TGTGCCAGCAGTTCCCCGGGTTCGTATACGCAGTATTTT.

J is TRBJ1-3 and V is TRBV18; the D gene is possibly TRBD1 (5 bases). V lost 2 bases and J 2 bases, leaving 7 bases between the germline ends. The CDR3 runs to 14 residues. Looked up from germline, CDR1 is KGHSH and CDR2 is LQKENI. CDR3 sequence reads: CASSPAGPGNTIYF. Here the CDR3 DNA reads TGTGCCAGCTCACCAGCAGGGCCTGGAAACACCATATATTTT.

This clonotype was seen repeatedly, ten times or more. The V call is TRBV5-1, the J call TRBJ2-1; D gene ambiguous. Between the trimmed V and J ends, which lost 3 bases and 3 bases, there was a span of 7 bases. The CDR3 totals 13 residues. Germline assignment: CDR1 SGHRS and CDR2 YFSETQ. The CDR3 spells CASSYGNYNEQFF. In DNA form, the CDR3 reads TGCGCCAGCAGCTACGGTAACTACAATGAGCAGTTCTTC.

This clonotype was observed a handful of times. V and J are TRBV25-1 and TRBJ1-1; TRBD1 agrees at 8 bases. V dropped 8 bases and J dropped 8; count of bases not matched to a gene: 4. The CDR3 has 11 amino acids. Germline CDR1 reads MGHDK; CDR2 reads SYGVNS. The CDR3 is CASARQGEAFF. The CDR3 region has the DNA TGTGCCAGCGCCAGACAGGGGGAAGCTTTCTTT.

This clonotype was seen ten or more times. This chain joins TRBV5-6 and TRBJ1-1, with D unclear. CDR1 and CDR2 (germline): SGHDT, YYEEEE. V dropped 0 bases and J dropped 0 bases, with 9 bases sitting between them. The CDR3 is 15 residues long. CDR3 sequence reads: CASSLVGNLNTEAFF. The CDR3 bases are TGTGCCAGCAGCTTGGTAGGGAACTTGAACACTGAAGCTTTCTTT.

This clonotype was seen only a few times. The genes are TRBV7-2 and TRBJ1-5; 8 bases agree with TRBD1. The ends lost 5 bases at V and 0 bases at J; junction bases unmatched: 3. The CDR3 is 15 residues long. Per germline, CDR1 SGHTA and CDR2 FQGNSA. As DNA, the CDR3 is TGTGCCAGCAGCGTCGACAGGGGTAGCAATCAGCCCCAGCATTTT. Its protein is CASSVDRGSNQPQHF.

This clonotype was observed a few times. V and J are TRBV7-3 and TRBJ2-3; 7 bases map to TRBD2. The CDR3 has 16 amino acids. V was clipped by 4 bases and J by 5 bases; unmatched bases: 12. Germline CDR1 SGHTA, CDR2 FQGTGA. CDR3 loop: CASSSSGLGVGDTQYF. Written as DNA, the CDR3 is TGTGCCAGCAGCTCGAGTGGACTAGGAGTTGGAGATACGCAGTATTTT.

This clonotype was seen a few times. This chain joins TRBV15 and TRBJ2-1, with no clear D. CDR3 size: 14 residues. V was shortened by 2 bases and J by 3 bases, with 8 bases between the two germline ends. Germline lookup yields CDR1 LNHNV and CDR2 YYDKDF (reference sequence). The CDR3 DNA reads TGTGCCACCAGCAGAACCCCTCTCTACAATGAGCAGTTCTTC. Translating gives CATSRTPLYNEQFF.

This clonotype was seen only a few times. The rearrangement uses TRBV7-9 and TRBJ2-5; TRBD2 might be the D (5 bases). This CDR3 comprises 17 residues. Germline CDR1 and CDR2: SEHNR and FQNEAQ (reference sequence). Trimming shortened V by 5 bases and J by 3 bases, and 22 bases separated the two germline ends. The CDR3 DNA reads TGTGCCAGCAGCCCCCCGAGGGTGGGCATCGAGAAAGAGACCCAGTACTTC. It translates to CASSPPRVGIEKETQYF.

This clonotype was seen a handful of times. The CDR3: CASSSYPTGGASNSPLHF. Here the CDR3 DNA reads TGTGCCAGCAGCTCGTACCCGACAGGGGGCGCGTCCAATTCACCCCTCCACTTT. This chain connects TRBV7-2 to TRBJ1-6; 10 bases line up with TRBD1. With V trimmed by 4 bases and J by 7 bases, 13 bases remained unmatched. Germline CDR1 is SGHTA and CDR2 is FQGNSA. This CDR3 is 18 amino acids long.

This chain uses TRBV6-5 with TRBJ2-1; D not resolved. Germline V gene data show CDR1 as MNHEY and CDR2 as SVGAGI. CDR3 length: 14 amino acids. Trimming took off 0 bases at V and 7 bases at J, with 10 bases between the two ends. The CDR3 sequence: CASSYSQKLNEQFF. The DNA of the CDR3 is TGTGCCAGCAGTTACTCCCAGAAGCTGAATGAGCAGTTCTTC.

The sample holds a few counts of this clonotype. The rearrangement joins TRBV28 to TRBJ2-1, with D unresolved. Germline CDR1 and CDR2: MDHEN and SYDVKM. Between the trimmed V and J ends, which lost 5 bases and 4 bases, there was a span of 18 bases. The CDR3 is 16 amino acids. CDR3 protein: CASSPAPTGEYNEQFF. The CDR3 region has the DNA TGTGCCAGCAGTCCGGCGCCCACGGGCGAATACAATGAGCAGTTCTTC.

The chain is built from TRBV11-2 and TRBJ2-7; 12 nucleotides agree with TRBD2. Germline V CDR1 and CDR2: SGHAT, FQNNGV. V dropped 1 base and J dropped 3; count of bases not matched to a gene: 4. The CDR3 runs 16 residues. The DNA of the CDR3 is TGTGCCAGCAGCTTAGTGACTAGCGGGAGTGTCTACGAGCAGTACTTC. Protein: CASSLVTSGSVYEQYF.

This clonotype showed up just a few times. The chain joins TRBV5-1 to TRBJ2-2, with 8 bases that match TRBD2. CDR1 and CDR2 (germline): SGHRS, YFSETQ. Unmatched junction bases numbered 5, after V lost 0 bases and J lost 7 bases. The CDR3 spans 15 residues. DNA for the CDR3: TGCGCCAGCAGCTTGGTCGGGGGGGCCGTCGGGGAGCTGTTTTTT. As protein: CASSLVGGAVGELFF.

The genes are TRBV10-2 and TRBJ2-6; D call uncertain. The V gene's germline CDR1 is WSHSY and CDR2 SAAADI. Trimming cost V 8 bases and J 4 bases, with 0 bases left between them. This CDR3 spans 10 amino acids. The CDR3 nucleotides are TGCGCCAGCGGGGCCAACGTCCTGACTTTC. Translating it yields CASGANVLTF.

CDR3 in amino acids: CATSHVGYNEQFF. The DNA for the CDR3 is TGTGCCACCAGTCACGTGGGTTACAATGAGCAGTTCTTC. The V gene is TRBV24-1, the J gene TRBJ2-1, with D uncertain. This CDR3 is 13 amino acids long. Per germline, CDR1 KGHDR and CDR2 SFDVKD. V dropped 6 bases and J dropped 4 bases, with 9 bases sitting between them.

This clonotype was detected a few times. The chain carries TRBV5-1 and TRBJ2-5; 7 nucleotides match TRBD1. Germline trimming cut 1 base from V and 3 bases from J; bases unmatched to any gene: 6. This CDR3 region has 15 residues. Germline CDR1 and CDR2: SGHRS and YFSETQ. CDR3 sequence reads: CASSLMSTGEETQYF. The CDR3 nucleotides read TGCGCCAGCAGCTTGATGTCCACAGGGGAAGAGACCCAGTACTTC.

The chain combines TRBV4-1 with TRBJ2-2; TRBD1 agrees at 8 bases. The CDR3 spans 17 residues. Germline V gene lookup returns CDR1 MGHRA and CDR2 YSYEKL. Unmatched junction bases numbered 5, after V lost 1 base and J lost 1 base. The CDR3, as DNA: TGCGCCAGCAGCCAAGGGCGACAGGGGATGAACACCGGGGAGCTGTTTTTT. Translated: CASSQGRQGMNTGELFF.

This clonotype came up a few times. The chain employs TRBV5-1 and TRBJ1-1; D is uncertain. Deletions cut 9 bases from V and 1 base from J, with 13 bases between. The CDR3 loop spans 13 amino acids. In germline, CDR1 is SGHRS, CDR2 YFSETQ. The chain's CDR3 is CATQDTPNTEAFF. CDR3 sequence (DNA): TGCGCCACCCAAGACACCCCGAACACTGAAGCTTTCTTT.

This chain uses TRBV7-9 with TRBJ1-5; TRBD1 matches 8 bases. The length of the CDR3 is 15 residues. After removal of 5 bases from V and 7 bases from J, the junction contained 10 bases not matched to a gene. The germline CDR1 and CDR2 sequences are SEHNR and FQNEAQ (reference sequence). The CDR3 DNA reads TGTGCCAGCAGCAAAGACAGGGGCGGGGCACAGCCCCAGCATTTT. Protein product: CASSKDRGGAQPQHF.

The rearrangement links TRBV5-1 to TRBJ2-7; D ambiguous. The CDR3 sequence is 15 residues long. The germline gives CDR1 SGHRS, CDR2 YFSETQ. V was trimmed by 4 bases and J by 6 bases, leaving 20 bases between them. For the CDR3, the DNA is TGCGCCAGCAGCCTCGGAAGGGCGATGGGGTCCGAGCAGTACTTC. This sequence encodes CASSLGRAMGSEQYF. The full variable domain, rest sourced from reference TRBV5-1 and TRBJ2-7, is KAGVTQTPRYLIKTRGQQVTLSCSPISGHRSVSWYQQTPGQGLQFLFEYFSETQRNKGNFPGRFSGRQFSNSRSEMNVSTLELGDSALYLCASSLGRAMGSEQYFGPGTRLTVT.